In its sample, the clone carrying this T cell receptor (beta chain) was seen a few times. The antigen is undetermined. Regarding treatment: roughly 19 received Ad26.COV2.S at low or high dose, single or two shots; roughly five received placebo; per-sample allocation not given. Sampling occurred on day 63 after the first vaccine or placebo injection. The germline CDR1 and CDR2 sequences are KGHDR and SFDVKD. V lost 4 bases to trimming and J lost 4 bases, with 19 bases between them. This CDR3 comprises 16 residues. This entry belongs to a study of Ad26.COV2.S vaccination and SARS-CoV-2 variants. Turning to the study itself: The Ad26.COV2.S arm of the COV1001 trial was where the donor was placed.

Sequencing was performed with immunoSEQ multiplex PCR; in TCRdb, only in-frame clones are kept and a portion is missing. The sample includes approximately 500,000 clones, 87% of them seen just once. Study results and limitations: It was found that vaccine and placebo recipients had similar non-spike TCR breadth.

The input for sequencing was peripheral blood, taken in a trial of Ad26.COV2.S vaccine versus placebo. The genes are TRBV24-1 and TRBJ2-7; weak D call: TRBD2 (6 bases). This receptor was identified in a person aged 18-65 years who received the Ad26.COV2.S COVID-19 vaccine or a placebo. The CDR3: CATSDRDSLGRYEQYF. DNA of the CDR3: TGTGCCACCAGTGACCGGGACTCCCTGGGACGTTACGAGCAGTACTTC.